This TCR beta chain stems from a study of cytomegalovirus exposure and HLA in healthy donors. Study-wide results and caveats: Per published reports, the classifier diagnosed cytomegalovirus status with high specificity and sensitivity.

Primers included in the PCR were 60 Vbeta and 13 Jbeta primers. Some clones are missing from TCRdb's copy, which holds only in-frame ones; the method was immunoSEQ multiplex PCR. The table for this sample gives 150,000 to 200,000 clones. The V gene lost 0 bases and the J gene lost 3 bases, with 12 bases spanning the gap. The CDR3 has 15 amino acids. The V gene's germline CDR1 is SGDLS and CDR2 YYNGEE. Turning to this clone: What it binds is unknown.

The chain combines TRBV9 with TRBJ1-2; TRBD1 might be the D (5 bases). The TCR originated in a man aged 30 to 45 in good health and CMV-seronegative. The sequencing input was PBMCs. CDR3 sequence: CASSVDQGGYYGYTF. CDR3 nucleotide sequence: TGTGCCAGCAGCGTAGATCAGGGTGGATACTATGGCTACACCTTC.